In its sample, the clone carrying this TCR beta chain was seen a few times. Semi-nested PCR with Nested Universal Primer A followed constant-region reverse priming of full-length variable regions. MiXCR was run by TCRdb on the 5' RACE reads, yielding one entry per CDR3 protein. The table shows over 50,000 distinct CDR3 sequences, with almost 30% occurring only once. The germline V gene has CDR1 LGHNA and CDR2 YNFKEQ. CDR3 length: 14 amino acids. The germline V and J ends were trimmed by 0 bases and 6 bases, with 11 bases remaining between them. The chain has TRBV4-2 and TRBJ1-2; D remains unclear. This TCR derives from a female donor with breast cancer. Sample: tumor-infiltrating naive CD4+ T cells sorted from the breast tumor. Noted subset: naive CD4+ T cells, CD4+CD45RA+CD25-. The CDR3 coding sequence is TGTGCCAGCAGCCAAGATCCGGGCTCGGATGGCTACACCTTC. It specifies CASSQDPGSDGYTF.